The TCR beta chain under discussion was sequenced for a study of blood T cells in healthy people across ages. Notes on the study in general: It was the long-lived donors that had more naive CD4+ cells and higher diversity than aged donors.

For the second PCR, which ran for 7 to 11 cycles, a sample-barcoded 5' primer and a J-beta primer mix were used. The template-switch adaptor was a 5' adaptor with 12 random nucleotides. It tagged each cDNA molecule. From the 5' RACE reads, TCRdb called clonotypes with MiXCR, one entry per CDR3 protein. The sample has 1.6 million or so distinct CDR3 sequences; 30% to 35% are singletons. Germline V CDR1 and CDR2: DFQATT, SNEGSKA (reference sequence). Trimming removed 1 base from V and 1 base from J, with 4 bases in between. The CDR3 loop spans 12 amino acids. This clonotype was seen at least ten times. The antigen remains unidentified.

The TCR originated in a young woman in good health. Sequencing was performed on blood. The chain carries TRBV20-1 and TRBJ2-5; no reliable D call. The CDR3 sequence: CSARVTQETQYF. CDR3 DNA sequence: TGCAGTGCTAGAGTTACCCAAGAGACCCAGTACTTC.